Listed here are 17 T cell receptor beta chains from one sample, sequenced in a study of CD4+ T cells in melanoma. Method: immunoSEQ multiplex PCR; TCRdb's copy keeps in-frame clones and lacks some. Seen here are 9,500 to 10,000 clones, 73% observed once, and the top ten hold roughly 25%. Source material: cells from a culture (not recorded whether cultured in vitro). These receptors came from a human donor with melanoma.

This clone was recorded once. This sequence joins TRBV28 and TRBJ2-5; no firm D call. The length of the CDR3 is 12 residues. With 11 bases removed from V and 0 bases from J, the gap between germline ends came to 10 bases. Germline lookup yields CDR1 MDHEN and CDR2 SYDVKM. DNA of the CDR3: TGTGCCGGTGGCCAGAACCAAGAGACCCAGTACTTC. Encoded protein: CAGGQNQETQYF.

This clone was seen only a few times. The chain carries TRBV18 and TRBJ2-2; 7 bases align to TRBD1. Germline V gene sequence: CDR1 KGHSH, CDR2 LQKENI. V lost 3 bases and J lost 7; bases outside the gene matches: 8. The length of the CDR3 is 15 residues. The CDR3 DNA reads as TGTGCCAGCTCACCCGGGACAGATTCGGTCGGGGAGCTGTTTTTT. This encodes CASSPGTDSVGELFF.

The chain joins TRBV27 to TRBJ1-4; D gene unclear. V was shortened by 1 base and J by 0 bases, with 6 bases between the two germline ends. CDR1 and CDR2 from the germline V gene are MNHEY and SMNVEV (reference sequence). The CDR3 contains 15 residues. The CDR3 region has the DNA TGTGCCAGCAGTTTATTAGGAGCAACTAATGAAAAACTGTTTTTT. Protein sequence: CASSLLGATNEKLFF.

The gene calls are TRBV7-8 and TRBJ1-2; 8 bases map to TRBD1. V was clipped by 0 bases and J by 4 bases; unmatched bases: 4. The CDR3 is made up of 15 amino acids. CDR1 is SGHVS and CDR2 is FQNEAQ in the germline V gene. The CDR3 sequence is CASSLAGTGFYGYTF. The CDR3 region has the DNA TGTGCCAGCAGCTTAGCCGGGACAGGCTTCTATGGCTACACCTTC.

The chain recombines TRBV30 with TRBJ1-3; no clear D. V was clipped by 4 bases and J by 8 bases, with 15 bases between them. Germline CDR1 reads GTSNPN; CDR2 reads SVGIG (reference sequence). The CDR3 sequence is 13 residues long. The CDR3 protein is CAWTGNRDYTIYF. CDR3 sequence (DNA): TGTGCCTGGACGGGAAATAGGGATTACACCATATATTTT.

This clone appeared a few times. The genes are TRBV2 and TRBJ1-2; D gene unclear. The CDR3 runs 14 residues. V gave up 4 bases and J gave up 2 bases, with 11 bases separating them. CDR1 and CDR2 from the germline V gene are SNHLY and FYNNEI. Here the CDR3 DNA reads TGTGCCAGCAGTGGCAGGTCTCGCAACTATGGCTACACCTTC. Protein product: CASSGRSRNYGYTF.

The chain uses TRBV11-2 and TRBJ1-2, with D uncertain. V lost 5 bases and J 0 bases, leaving 13 bases between the germline ends. The CDR3 is 15 residues long. From germline, CDR1 is SGHAT and CDR2 FQNNGV. This chain's CDR3 is CASSPRVATNYGYTF. DNA of the CDR3: TGTGCCAGCAGCCCCCGGGTGGCTACTAACTATGGCTACACCTTC.

The rearrangement uses TRBV11-2 and TRBJ2-1; D not certain. V dropped 1 base and J dropped 2 bases, with 9 bases sitting between them. Germline lookup yields CDR1 SGHAT and CDR2 FQNNGV. The CDR3 is 15 amino acids. The CDR3 DNA sequence: TGTGCCAGCAGCTTAGCGACTCTAACCTACAATGAGCAGTTCTTC. This encodes CASSLATLTYNEQFF.

This chain connects TRBV11-2 to TRBJ2-7, with 10 bases that match TRBD2. The CDR3 consists of 15 residues. CDR1 and CDR2 from the germline V gene are SGHAT and FQNNGV. V was clipped by 5 bases and J by 0 bases; unmatched bases: 4. DNA of the CDR3: TGTGCCAGCAGCCCTAGCGGGGGTTACTCCTACGAGCAGTACTTC. Its protein is CASSPSGGYSYEQYF.

The table lists this clone with a few counts. The gene calls are TRBV7-3 and TRBJ2-7; the D gene is possibly TRBD2 (6 bases). V gave up 4 bases and J gave up 6 bases, with 7 bases separating them. Germline CDR1 is SGHTA and CDR2 is FQGTGA. The CDR3 runs 11 residues. The CDR3 nucleotides are TGTGCCAGCAGCTCCGGGGGCGAGCAGTACTTC. It yields the protein CASSSGGEQYF.

The rearrangement uses TRBV11-3 and TRBJ2-7; no firm D call. V lost 4 bases and J 7 bases, leaving 14 bases between the germline ends. This CDR3 region has 13 residues. In germline, CDR1 is SGHNT, CDR2 YENEEA. CDR3 protein: CASSSGPLVEQYF. In DNA form, the CDR3 reads TGTGCCAGCAGCTCGGGCCCGCTGGTAGAGCAGTACTTC.

J is TRBJ2-2 and V is TRBV7-2, with D unresolved. The CDR3 has 12 residues. From germline, CDR1 is SGHTA and CDR2 FQGNSA. V lost 6 bases and J lost 5, with 7 bases in between. The CDR3 is CASRVGTGELFF. The CDR3, as DNA: TGTGCCAGCAGGGTAGGAACCGGGGAGCTGTTTTTT.

A single count supports this clone. J is TRBJ1-3 and V is TRBV14; no definite D call. Per germline, CDR1 SGHDN and CDR2 FVKESK. This CDR3 spans 13 amino acids. Trimming removed 2 bases from V and 3 bases from J, with 5 bases in between. CDR3 region: CASSQMGGNTIYF. CDR3 bases: TGTGCCAGCAGCCAAATGGGTGGAAACACCATATATTTT.

This clone has only a few counts. The V gene is TRBV18, the J gene TRBJ1-2, with TRBD1 identical over 7 bases. V shed 2 bases, J shed 2 bases, and the junction held 5 bases outside the gene matches. Germline values: CDR1 KGHSH, CDR2 LQKENI. The CDR3 is 15 amino acids. The CDR3 DNA is TGTGCCAGCTCACCAGAGGGACAGACAAACTATGGCTACACCTTC. It is translated as CASSPEGQTNYGYTF.

The chain couples TRBV3-1 (or the pseudogene TRBV3-2) to TRBJ2-1, with TRBD2 matching 7 bases. This CDR3 is built from 14 residues. Germline CDR1 reads LGHDT; CDR2 reads YNNKEL (reference sequence). V gave up 4 bases and J gave up 4 bases; unmatched junction bases: 4. The CDR3 loop reads CASSLFGGYNEQFF. In DNA, the CDR3 is TGTGCCAGCAGCCTTTTCGGGGGGTACAATGAGCAGTTCTTC.

The V call is TRBV3-1 (or the pseudogene TRBV3-2), the J call TRBJ1-2; perhaps TRBD1 as D (6 bases). CDR1 is LGHDT, CDR2 YNNKEL, per germline (reference sequence). The CDR3 totals 16 residues. The ends were cut back, 0 bases at V and 2 bases at J, with 13 bases in the middle. The chain's CDR3 is CASSQDDWGLNYGYTF. In DNA form, the CDR3 reads TGTGCCAGCAGCCAAGATGATTGGGGGCTGAACTATGGCTACACCTTC.

The chain employs TRBV30 and TRBJ1-5; 8 nucleotides match TRBD1. CDR1 is GTSNPN and CDR2 is SVGIG in the germline V gene (reference sequence). The CDR3 is 14 residues long. Germline trimming cut 3 bases from V and 2 bases from J; bases unmatched to any gene: 3. In DNA form, the CDR3 reads TGTGCCTGGAGCAGGGGGCGCGGCAATCAGCCCCAGCATTTT. This gives the protein CAWSRGRGNQPQHF.